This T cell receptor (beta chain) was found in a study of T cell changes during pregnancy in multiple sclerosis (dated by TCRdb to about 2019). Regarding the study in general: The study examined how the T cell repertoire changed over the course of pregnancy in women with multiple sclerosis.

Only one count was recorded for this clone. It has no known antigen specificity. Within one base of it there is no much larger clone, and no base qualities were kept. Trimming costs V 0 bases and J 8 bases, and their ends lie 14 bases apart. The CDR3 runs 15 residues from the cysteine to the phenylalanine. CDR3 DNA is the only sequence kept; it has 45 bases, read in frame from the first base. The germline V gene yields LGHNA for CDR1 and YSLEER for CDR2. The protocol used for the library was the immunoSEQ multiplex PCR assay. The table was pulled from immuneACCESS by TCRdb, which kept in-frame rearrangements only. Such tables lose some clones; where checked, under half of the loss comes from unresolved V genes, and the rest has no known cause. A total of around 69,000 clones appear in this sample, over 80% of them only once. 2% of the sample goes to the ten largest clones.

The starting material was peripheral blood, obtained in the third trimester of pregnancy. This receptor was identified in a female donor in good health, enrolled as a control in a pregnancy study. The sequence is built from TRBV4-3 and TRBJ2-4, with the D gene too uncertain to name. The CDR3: CASSQDNSRSDIQYF. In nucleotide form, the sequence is TGCGCCAGCAGCCAAGATAACTCCCGGTCGGACATTCAGTACTTC.